This T cell receptor beta chain was identified in a study of PD-1 blockade in classical Hodgkin lymphoma. The CDR3 sequence is 13 residues long. V lost 7 bases and J lost 1; bases outside the gene matches: 0. Germline V CDR1 and CDR2: LNHDA, SQIVND (reference sequence). Time point noted: cycle 4 day 1 (C4D1), after five to seven weeks of nivolumab. Following autologous stem cell transplantation, relapse occurred in every patient, and exposure to brentuximab vedotin varied. TCRdb keeps only in-frame clones here, not all; method: immunoSEQ multiplex PCR. The data contain about 44,000 clones, 66% of them singletons.

The receptor's source is a human donor with classical Hodgkin lymphoma. The starting material was peripheral blood mononuclear cells (PBMCs), obtained before the fourth cycle of nivolumab. The chain uses TRBV19 and TRBJ1-4; 7 bases fit TRBD1. CDR3 in DNA: TGTGCCAGTAACAGGGGAACTAATGAAAAACTGTTTTTT. Its translation is CASNRGTNEKLFF. Drawing the rest from reference TRBV19 and TRBJ1-4, the complete variable domain is DGGITQSPKYLFRKEGQNVTLSCEQNLNHDAMYWYRQDPGQGLRLIYYSQIVNDFQKGDIAEGYSVSREKKESFPLTVTSAQKNPTAFYLCASNRGTNEKLFFGSGTQLSVL.